The 4 T cell receptor beta chains listed next were all sequenced from one sample in a study of vaccination effects on CD4 cells after COVID-19. Viral peptide pool expansion of antigen-specific CD4+ T cells preceded sequencing in the ViraFEST assay. Having been cultured for less than 12 days, the cells underwent CD4+ T cell isolation. Nobody among the vaccine recipients had prior SARS-CoV-2 infection (nucleocapsid antibodies were negative). No antigen is known for these receptors. TCRdb's copy holds only in-frame clones and misses some; the assay was immunoSEQ multiplex PCR. Among some 77,000 clones listed, roughly 70% were seen once. Sequencing was performed on CD4+ T cells from PBMCs cultured with HCoV-OC43 spike peptides, taken before COVID-19 vaccination. Subset in this sample: HCoV-OC43 spike overlapping peptide pool stimulation. The receptors stem from a human donor who received a COVID-19 vaccine.

This clone has more than one count but fewer than ten. The V and J genes are TRBV2 and TRBJ1-2, with D possibly TRBD1 on 5 matching bases. The CDR3 has 15 amino acids. In germline, CDR1 is SNHLY, CDR2 FYNNEI. V dropped 1 base and J dropped 3 bases, with 12 bases sitting between them. CDR3 sequence (DNA): TGTGCCAGCAGTGAAGGCTGGGGGAGGGACTATGGCTACACCTTC. Its translation: CASSEGWGRDYGYTF.

The gene calls are TRBV4-1 and TRBJ2-3, with TRBD2 as a possible D gene (7 bases). Germline V lookup: CDR1 MGHRA, CDR2 YSYEKL. The CDR3 spans 14 residues. V lost 7 bases to trimming and J lost 0 bases, with 11 bases between them. CDR3 bases: TGCGCCAGCACACGGGGGGCTAGCACAGATACGCAGTATTTT. The encoded protein is CASTRGASTDTQYF.

V gene TRBV6-6 combines with J gene TRBJ1-3, with 7 bases aligning to TRBD1. The CDR3 length is 20 residues. V lost 6 bases, J lost 0 bases, and 20 bases stayed unmatched. The germline V gene has CDR1 MNHNY and CDR2 SVGAGI (reference sequence). Here the CDR3 DNA reads TGTGCCAGCAGCAAAACTCGGGACAGCGTATATCTGAGCTCTGGAAACACCATATATTTT. This translates into CASSKTRDSVYLSSGNTIYF.

This clone was observed once. This rearrangement joins TRBV5-1 to TRBJ2-4; D possibly corresponds to TRBD2 (6 bases). The V gene's germline CDR1 is SGHRS and CDR2 YFSETQ. This CDR3 is 14 amino acids long. Trimming shortened V by 1 base and J by 5 bases, and 10 bases separated the two germline ends. The CDR3 here is CASSLQEGENIQYF. CDR3 coding DNA: TGCGCCAGCAGCTTGCAGGAGGGCGAAAACATTCAGTACTTC. Combining the CDR3 with reference TRBV5-1 and TRBJ2-4 gives the whole variable domain KAGVTQTPRYLIKTRGQQVTLSCSPISGHRSVSWYQQTPGQGLQFLFEYFSETQRNKGNFPGRFSGRQFSNSRSEMNVSTLELGDSALYLCASSLQEGENIQYFGAGTRLSVL.